The clone carrying this TCR beta chain has only one observation. This specimen belongs to a study of blood T cell repertoires in COVID-19. Study as a whole: COVID-19 samples collected from the United States, Italy and Spain covered acute and convalescent phases. Sample material is recorded as cDNA or gDNA derived from T cells, B-cell-depleted T cells, or PBMCs.

This CDR3 has 16 amino acids. CDR1 is LGHNA and CDR2 is YSLEER in the germline V gene. V trimming: 2 bases; J trimming: 6 bases; junction bases outside the gene matches: 8. In the authors' workflow: Using reference gene primer amplification, nucleated cell counts were estimated. Clones were read by immunoSEQ multiplex PCR, and TCRdb kept only the in-frame ones, dropping some. D and trimming were read from the DNA, whereas the V and J calls and clone size are those reported in that table. The repertoire has hundreds of thousands of clones, 75% to 90% of them found once; the top ten carry less than 1.6%.

The specimen was peripheral blood. The chain uses TRBV4-3 and TRBJ2-7, with 12 bases lining up with TRBD2. The sequence derives from a woman in her thirties or forties who had recovered from COVID-19. CDR3 DNA sequence: TGCGCCAGCAGCCAACTGCCCCTAGCGGGGGGGTCCGAGCAGTACTTC. This codes for CASSQLPLAGGSEQYF.